The entry that follows covers one T cell receptor (beta chain) sequence. As processed by the authors: Nucleated cell counts were estimated from reference gene primer amplification. Libraries were prepared by immunoSEQ multiplex PCR; TCRdb keeps only in-frame clonotypes and omits some of them. Clone size and V and J calls were adopted from that table, with D and trimming inferred from the DNA. This table holds about 180,000 clones, more than 70% found once. The V gene lost 3 bases and the J gene lost 2 bases, with 18 bases spanning the gap. Germline CDR1 and CDR2: MDHEN and SYDVKM. The CDR3 consists of 17 residues. The data stem from a study of blood T cell repertoires in COVID-19. Study-level information: Material from acute and convalescent COVID-19 was sourced from the United States, Italy and Spain. T cells, B-cell-depleted T cells, or PBMCs supplied cDNA or gDNA.

The origin of this receptor is a woman in her thirties with acute or convalescent COVID-19. What was sequenced was peripheral blood. V and J are TRBV28 and TRBJ2-3, with D tentatively TRBD2 (6 bases). The CDR3 loop reads CASSLVRGTHHTDTQYF. Here the CDR3 DNA reads TGTGCCAGCAGTTTGGTACGCGGGACTCACCACACAGATACGCAGTATTTT.